The 12 T cell receptor beta chains below all came from one sample that was sequenced in a study of PD-L1 blockade in urothelial cancer. Sequenced by immunoSEQ multiplex PCR; TCRdb stores in-frame clones only, minus some. Among 29,000 or so clones listed, about four fifths were seen once. The time point was: peripheral blood 6 weeks after treatment start. The sequencing here drew on PBMCs, taken around atezolizumab (anti-PD-L1) treatment. These receptors were obtained from an older man with urothelial cancer.

The rearrangement uses TRBV30 and TRBJ2-5; tentative D call: TRBD1 (6 bases). CDR3 length equals 13 residues. CDR1 is GTSNPN, CDR2 SVGIG, per germline (reference sequence). V dropped 1 base and J dropped 4 bases, with 10 bases sitting between them. The CDR3 is CAWSELRGETQYF. The CDR3 nucleotides are TGTGCCTGGAGTGAGCTCAGGGGAGAGACCCAGTACTTC.

The chain carries TRBV7-2 and TRBJ1-5; 8 bases fit TRBD1. V shed 2 bases and J 0 bases; nucleotides not matched to a gene: 3. There are 16 residues in the CDR3. Germline V gene lookup returns CDR1 SGHTA and CDR2 FQGNSA. The CDR3 here is CASSLQGAISNQPQHF. The CDR3 DNA reads TGTGCCAGCAGCTTACAGGGGGCCATTAGCAATCAGCCCCAGCATTTT. Full variable domain (missing parts from reference TRBV7-2 and TRBJ1-5): GAGVSQSPSNKVTEKGKDVELRCDPISGHTALYWYRQSLGQGLEFLIYFQGNSAPDKSGLPSDRFSAERTGGSVSTLTIQRTQQEDSAVYLCASSLQGAISNQPQHFGDGTRLSIL.

This chain uses TRBV5-1 with TRBJ1-4, with 10 bases matching TRBD1. The trim removed 4 bases at V and 3 bases at J, leaving 6 bases unmatched. This CDR3 region has 16 residues. Germline loops: CDR1 SGHRS, CDR2 YFSETQ. This CDR3 reads CASSRGQGQANEKLFF. Written as DNA, the CDR3 is TGCGCCAGCAGCCGGGGACAGGGGCAGGCTAATGAAAAACTGTTTTTT.

This chain uses TRBV2 with TRBJ1-2; TRBD1 is a possible D gene (6 bases). CDR1 and CDR2 (germline): SNHLY, FYNNEI. V was cut by 5 bases and J by 8 bases, with 15 bases left in between. CDR3 length equals 13 residues. CDR3 sequence (DNA): TGTGCCAGCAGTATAAATCAGGGGTTGGGCTACACCTTC. This gives the protein CASSINQGLGYTF.

The chain uses TRBV19 and TRBJ1-5; TRBD1 matches 8 bases. Germline values: CDR1 LNHDA, CDR2 SQIVND (reference sequence). V lost 4 bases and J lost 4; bases outside the gene matches: 12. CDR3 length: 17 amino acids. The CDR3 spells CASSRGQGAFVNQPQHF. In DNA, the CDR3 is TGTGCCAGTAGTAGGGGCCAGGGGGCTTTTGTAAATCAGCCCCAGCATTTT.

This chain connects TRBV27 to TRBJ2-2; 9 bases match TRBD1. The junction had 7 bases not matched to a gene; V was cut back by 2 bases and J by 6 bases. Germline lookup yields CDR1 MNHEY and CDR2 SMNVEV (reference sequence). This CDR3 is 16 amino acids long. In nucleotides, the CDR3 is TGTGCCAGCAGTTTAGCCGCCGGGACAGGGCCCGGGGAGCTGTTTTTT. It codes for CASSLAAGTGPGELFF.

CDR3 loop: CASSLLPGTQYF. As DNA, the CDR3 is TGTGCCAGCAGCCTCCTCCCCGGGACCCAGTACTTC. This sequence joins TRBV7-9 and TRBJ2-5; D not resolved. V was trimmed by 5 bases and J by 7 bases, leaving 11 bases between them. This CDR3 contains 12 residues. Germline CDR1 reads SEHNR; CDR2 reads FQNEAQ (reference sequence).

The rearrangement joins TRBV2 to TRBJ2-7; TRBD1 aligns across 8 bases. From germline, CDR1 is SNHLY and CDR2 FYNNEI. V trimming: 6 bases; J trimming: 4 bases; junction bases outside the gene matches: 11. This CDR3 has 15 residues. CDR3 nucleotides: TGTGCCAGCAGCGTCGAGCCAGGGGGCTTGTACGAGCAGTACTTC. It encodes CASSVEPGGLYEQYF.

The chain is built from TRBV5-5 and TRBJ2-7; TRBD1 aligns across 10 bases. Losses at the gene ends were 4 bases for V and 3 bases for J; bases not matched to a gene: 10. The CDR3 is made up of 16 amino acids. Germline V lookup: CDR1 SGHKS, CDR2 YYEKEE (reference sequence). CDR3 sequence (DNA): TGTGCCAGCAGCCGAACCGGGACAGGGGCGTTCTACGAGCAGTACTTC. It encodes CASSRTGTGAFYEQYF.

The rearrangement joins TRBV28 to TRBJ1-1; 8 nucleotides align to TRBD1. Trimming at V came to 3 bases and at J to 6 bases, leaving 6 bases not matched to a gene. The germline V gene encodes CDR1 MDHEN and CDR2 SYDVKM. The CDR3 contains 14 residues. CDR3 nucleotides: TGTGCCAGCAGTTTTCGGACAGGGAGAGCTGAAGCTTTCTTT. Protein product: CASSFRTGRAEAFF.

This clone appeared a single time. This chain connects TRBV7-9 to TRBJ2-2; a weak D match, TRBD1 (6 bases). V was clipped by 4 bases and J by 6 bases, with 15 bases between them. Germline V CDR1 and CDR2: SEHNR, FQNEAQ (reference sequence). CDR3 length: 15 residues. In DNA, the CDR3 is TGTGCCAGCAGCTATTCAGGGGTTGGTTCCGGGGAGCTGTTTTTT. This codes for CASSYSGVGSGELFF.

The chain combines TRBV2 with TRBJ2-1; 8 positions match TRBD1. Germline loops: CDR1 SNHLY, CDR2 FYNNEI. There are 15 residues in the CDR3. V shed 3 bases, J shed 8 bases, and the junction held 9 bases outside the gene matches. In DNA form, the CDR3 reads TGTGCCAGCAGTGAGACGACAGGGGCGTTTGATGAGCAGTTCTTC. The encoded protein is CASSETTGAFDEQFF. Full variable domain (rest looked up from reference TRBV2 and TRBJ2-1): EPEVTQTPSHQVTQMGQEVILRCVPISNHLYFYWYRQILGQKVEFLVSFYNNEISEKSEIFDDQFSVERPDGSNFTLKIRSTKLEDSAMYFCASSETTGAFDEQFFGPGTRLTVL.